This entry describes one TCR beta chain. The J segment lost 4 bases and the V segment lost 3 bases, leaving 9 bases of the junction unmatched. There are 16 residues in the CDR3. Germline CDR1 is SGHTA and CDR2 is FQGNSA. The data were produced by immunoSEQ multiplex PCR, yet TCRdb's version contains in-frame clones alone and is incomplete. The table records about 130,000 clones, approximately 82% of them present only once. The sample is drawn from a study of blood T cell repertoires in COVID-19. The source of this sequence is a man aged 55-75 years who had recovered from COVID-19. The chain joins TRBV7-2 to TRBJ2-3; 8 nucleotides align to TRBD2. Specimen: peripheral blood. The CDR3 DNA sequence: TGTGCCAGCAGCTTCATGGGTAGCGGGAACCCAGATACGCAGTATTTT. Residues: CASSFMGSGNPDTQYF.